What follows are 27 T cell receptor beta chains derived from one specimen sequenced in a study of cytomegalovirus exposure and HLA in healthy donors. Repertoires were generated with immunoSEQ multiplex PCR, while TCRdb's copy carries only in-frame clones and drops some. This table holds over 150,000 clones, around 80% found once. Material: PBMCs. These receptors were collected from a woman aged 30 to 39 in good health and CMV-seropositive.

The V call is TRBV27, the J call TRBJ1-5, with D possibly being TRBD1 (5 bases). The CDR3 contains 17 residues. CDR1 and CDR2 from the germline V gene are MNHEY and SMNVEV (reference sequence). V lost 0 bases to trimming and J lost 1 base, with 13 bases between them. The CDR3 protein is CASSLSGTLASNQPQHF. CDR3 sequence (DNA): TGTGCCAGCAGTTTATCGGGGACCCTAGCGAGCAATCAGCCCCAGCATTTT.

The chain combines TRBV6-5 with TRBJ1-1; tentatively, D is TRBD1 (5 bases). Trimming took 0 bases from V and 1 from J, leaving 12 bases between them. Germline values: CDR1 MNHEY, CDR2 SVGAGI. The CDR3 sequence is 16 residues long. CDR3 bases: TGTGCCAGCAGTTACTCTATAGGGAGGGGGAACACTGAAGCTTTCTTT. Amino acid sequence: CASSYSIGRGNTEAFF.

This chain joins TRBV7-9 and TRBJ1-2; D unclear. Trimming shortened V by 8 bases and J by 8 bases, and 15 bases separated the two germline ends. The CDR3 has 12 residues. The V gene's germline CDR1 is SEHNR and CDR2 FQNEAQ (reference sequence). The CDR3: CASDSGTWGYTF. The DNA of the CDR3 is TGTGCCAGCGATAGCGGCACTTGGGGCTACACCTTC.

This clone was counted once. The rearrangement uses TRBV28 and TRBJ1-5; perhaps TRBD1 as D (5 bases). V lost 6 bases and J lost 7, with 16 bases in between. Germline V gene data show CDR1 as MDHEN and CDR2 as SYDVKM. This CDR3 has 14 amino acids. The CDR3, as DNA: TGTGCCAGCAGCGGGGGAGGGAGCGGACAGCCCCAGCATTTT. It yields the protein CASSGGGSGQPQHF.

V and J are TRBV29-1 and TRBJ1-2, with D perhaps matching TRBD1 (5 bases). CDR1 is SQVTM and CDR2 is ANQGSEA in the germline V gene. CDR3 length equals 15 residues. Trimming stripped 7 bases from V and 6 bases from J, with 24 bases between. CDR3 DNA sequence: TGCAGCGCTAAAGTCCAACAGGACCTTCCCGATGGCTACACCTTC. As protein: CSAKVQQDLPDGYTF.

This clone was detected once. The rearrangement links TRBV11-2 to TRBJ2-3, with 10 bases fitting TRBD2. J was trimmed by 1 base and V by 1 base; bases with no gene match: 5. The CDR3 extends over 17 amino acids. The germline V gene has CDR1 SGHAT and CDR2 FQNNGV. The CDR3 sequence is CASSLGYLAGGTDTQYF. CDR3 bases: TGTGCCAGCAGCTTAGGCTATCTAGCGGGAGGCACAGATACGCAGTATTTT.

The chain has TRBV5-1 and TRBJ2-7, with D perhaps TRBD2 (6 bases). V shed 2 bases and J shed 3 bases, with 15 bases lying between them. From germline, CDR1 is SGHRS and CDR2 YFSETQ. The CDR3 spans 15 residues. The CDR3 nucleotides read TGCGCCAGCAGCTTCCGATCACTAGCATTCTACGAGCAGTACTTC. Its translation is CASSFRSLAFYEQYF.

This clone was detected once. The chain joins TRBV30 to TRBJ1-4, with D maybe TRBD1 (5 bases). This CDR3 is 15 amino acids long. The germline gives CDR1 GTSNPN, CDR2 SVGIG (reference sequence). With 2 bases removed from V and 4 bases from J, the gap between germline ends came to 14 bases. The DNA for the CDR3 is TGTGCCTGGAGTACCCCGACAGAGTTTAATGAAAAACTGTTTTTT. Its translation is CAWSTPTEFNEKLFF.

The chain has TRBV9 and TRBJ1-4, with a possible D match to TRBD1 (6 bases). The V end was cut by 0 bases, the J end by 5 bases, with 11 bases between. Germline V gives CDR1 SGDLS, CDR2 YYNGEE. CDR3 length: 15 amino acids. Here the CDR3 reads CASSVGDNINEKLFF. CDR3 DNA: TGTGCCAGCAGCGTAGGGGACAACATAAATGAAAAACTGTTTTTT. The variable domain in full, completed from reference TRBV9 and TRBJ1-4, reads DSGVTQTPKHLITATGQRVTLRCSPRSGDLSVYWYQQSLDQGLQFLIQYYNGEERAKGNILERFSAQQFPDLHSELNLSSLELGDSALYFCASSVGDNINEKLFFGSGTQLSVL.

The chain combines TRBV5-1 with TRBJ2-2; tentatively, D is TRBD2 (6 bases). The CDR3 length is 13 residues. The ends were cut back, 5 bases at V and 7 bases at J, with 12 bases in the middle. Germline CDR1 SGHRS, CDR2 YFSETQ. For the CDR3, the DNA is TGCGCCAGCAGTACCCGCGGGGACGGGGAGCTGTTTTTT. Its translation is CASSTRGDGELFF.

The genes are TRBV6-5 and TRBJ1-2; the match to TRBD1 covers 7 bases. The CDR3 totals 15 residues. With V trimmed by 0 bases and J by 4 bases, 5 bases remained unmatched. Germline V lookup: CDR1 MNHEY, CDR2 SVGAGI. In nucleotides, the CDR3 is TGTGCCAGCAGTTACTCGAGGGGACAGACCTATGGCTACACCTTC. The encoded protein is CASSYSRGQTYGYTF.

The rearrangement links TRBV5-4 to TRBJ1-1; D uncertain. Trimming removed 3 bases from V and 1 base from J, with 7 bases in between. In germline, CDR1 is SGHNT, CDR2 YYREEE (reference sequence). The CDR3 is made up of 13 amino acids. This CDR3 reads CASSYDKNTEAFF. Written as DNA, the CDR3 is TGTGCCAGCAGCTACGACAAGAACACTGAAGCTTTCTTT.

The chain is built from TRBV5-4 and TRBJ2-5; D is possibly TRBD1 (5 bases). The CDR3 covers 14 residues. Germline CDR1 is SGHNT and CDR2 is YYREEE (reference sequence). V dropped 0 bases and J dropped 4 bases, with 10 bases sitting between them. The CDR3 region is CASSLAGQGETQYF. CDR3 coding DNA: TGTGCCAGCAGCTTGGCAGGGCAGGGAGAGACCCAGTACTTC.

This clone came up once. The chain carries TRBV4-2 and TRBJ1-2; D is perhaps TRBD1 (5 bases). The germline V and J ends were trimmed by 1 base and 3 bases, with 18 bases remaining between them. Germline V CDR1 and CDR2: LGHNA, YNFKEQ. There are 17 residues in the CDR3. CDR3 in DNA: TGTGCCAGCAGCCAAGCCCACGGCCTAGGAGGGGACTATGGCTACACCTTC. This encodes CASSQAHGLGGDYGYTF.

The chain employs TRBV5-4 and TRBJ2-1; a possible D gene is TRBD2 (5 bases). CDR1 is SGHNT, CDR2 YYREEE, per germline (reference sequence). The CDR3 loop spans 17 amino acids. The V end lost 0 bases, the J end lost 4 bases, and 17 bases lay between the germline ends. The chain's CDR3 is CASSLAFGKRTYNEQFF. As DNA, the CDR3 is TGTGCCAGCAGCTTGGCATTTGGGAAGAGGACTTACAATGAGCAGTTCTTC.

This clone was detected only once. The V and J genes are TRBV12-5 and TRBJ2-7, with TRBD2 matching over 11 bases. This CDR3 has 16 amino acids. From germline, CDR1 is LGHNT and CDR2 FRNRAP. J gave up 1 base and V 1 base, and 3 bases lay outside the gene matches. CDR3 coding DNA: TGTGCTAGTGGTTTGGGATTAGCGGGAGGGTCCTACGAGCAGTACTTC. This sequence encodes CASGLGLAGGSYEQYF.

The rearrangement uses TRBV25-1 and TRBJ1-2, with 8 positions matching TRBD1. V lost 5 bases and J lost 10; bases outside the gene matches: 12. This CDR3 contains 14 residues. The germline CDR1 and CDR2 sequences are MGHDK and SYGVNS. In nucleotides, the CDR3 is TGTGCCAGCAGTTATCAGGGGGCGCAGGGACACTACACCTTC. The encoded protein is CASSYQGAQGHYTF.

The CDR3 here is CAINSGLESGQQYGYTF. Written as DNA, the CDR3 is TGTGCCATCAACTCGGGCCTGGAATCGGGACAGCAGTATGGCTACACCTTC. V is TRBV10-3 and J is TRBJ1-2, with 7 bases lining up with TRBD1. J was trimmed by 5 bases and V by 7 bases; bases with no gene match: 19. CDR3 length equals 17 residues. Germline values: CDR1 ENHRY, CDR2 SYGVKD.

This clone was seen more than once but under ten times. The chain couples TRBV25-1 to TRBJ2-1, with a weak D call TRBD1 (6 bases). The CDR3 loop spans 13 amino acids. From germline, CDR1 is MGHDK and CDR2 SYGVNS. Trimming stripped 3 bases from V and 9 bases from J, with 12 bases between. The CDR3 nucleotides read TGTGCCAGCAGTGATAGGGGGTATAGTGAGCAGTTCTTC. Translation gives CASSDRGYSEQFF. The entire variable domain, with the rest obtained from reference TRBV25-1 and TRBJ2-1, is as follows: EADIYQTPRYLVIGTGKKITLECSQTMGHDKMYWYQQDPGMELHLIHYSYGVNSTEKGDLSSESTVSRIRTEHFPLTLESARPSHTSQYLCASSDRGYSEQFFGPGTRLTVL.

The chain employs TRBV30 and TRBJ2-3; D call uncertain. V shed 2 bases and J shed 6 bases, with 9 bases lying between them. The CDR3 covers 12 residues. Germline assignment: CDR1 GTSNPN and CDR2 SVGIG (reference sequence). CDR3 sequence reads: CAWSPLRDTQYF. CDR3 DNA: TGTGCCTGGAGTCCCCTCCGGGATACGCAGTATTTT.

The chain combines TRBV6-5 with TRBJ1-5; perhaps TRBD1 as D (6 bases). The ends were cut back, 2 bases at V and 7 bases at J, with 9 bases in the middle. The CDR3 sequence is 13 residues long. Germline CDR1 and CDR2: MNHEY and SVGAGI. The DNA of the CDR3 is TGTGCCAGCAGTTACGGGAGGGGGCAGCCCCAGCATTTT. Residues: CASSYGRGQPQHF.

The chain carries TRBV2 and TRBJ2-7, with D hard to call. Germline CDR1 SNHLY, CDR2 FYNNEI. With 4 bases removed from V and 7 bases from J, the gap between germline ends came to 8 bases. This CDR3 spans 11 amino acids. The CDR3 loop reads CASSVPSEQYF. In nucleotides, the CDR3 is TGTGCCAGCAGTGTGCCGAGTGAGCAGTACTTC.

The genes are TRBV2 and TRBJ2-2; 11 nucleotides match TRBD2. The junction had 3 bases not matched to a gene; V was cut back by 4 bases and J by 5 bases. This CDR3 contains 15 residues. The germline V gene encodes CDR1 SNHLY and CDR2 FYNNEI. CDR3 coding DNA: TGTGCCAGCAGTGGTCTAGCGGGAGGAACCGGGGAGCTGTTTTTT. Its protein is CASSGLAGGTGELFF.

This chain's CDR3 is CASSAGTYYEQYF. The CDR3, as DNA: TGTGCCAGCAGTGCCGGGACATACTACGAGCAGTACTTC. The chain recombines TRBV6-5 with TRBJ2-7, with D perhaps TRBD1 (6 bases). Trimming took 5 bases from V and 3 from J, leaving 11 bases between them. CDR3 length equals 13 residues. The germline CDR1 and CDR2 sequences are MNHEY and SVGAGI.

The chain couples TRBV6-5 to TRBJ2-3; D might be TRBD2 (6 bases). The CDR3 has 13 amino acids. V lost 3 bases and J 6 bases, leaving 10 bases between the germline ends. The V gene's germline CDR1 is MNHEY and CDR2 SVGAGI. The CDR3 is CASSYYGGDTQYF. CDR3 coding DNA: TGTGCCAGCAGTTATTACGGAGGGGATACGCAGTATTTT.

The chain has TRBV7-9 and TRBJ1-2, with D uncertain. Between the trimmed V and J ends, which lost 3 bases and 3 bases, there was a span of 11 bases. This CDR3 has 14 amino acids. The germline CDR1 and CDR2 sequences are SEHNR and FQNEAQ (reference sequence). The CDR3 bases are TGTGCCAGCAGCTTTCTCGCGGGTGACTATGGCTACACCTTC. Residues: CASSFLAGDYGYTF.

The chain employs TRBV19 and TRBJ2-7, with 7 bases matching TRBD1. The CDR3 has 17 amino acids. Germline CDR1 reads LNHDA; CDR2 reads SQIVND (reference sequence). V lost 3 bases and J lost 3; bases outside the gene matches: 14. The CDR3: CASSMGANRGKDYEQYF. As DNA, the CDR3 is TGTGCCAGTAGTATGGGGGCAAACAGGGGAAAAGACTACGAGCAGTACTTC.